These 27 T cell receptor beta chains originate from one sample sequenced in a study of control samples from healthy donors and cancer patients. Assay used: immunoSEQ multiplex PCR; TCRdb lists only in-frame clones, some missing. Here the sample spans nearly 200,000 clones, about nine tenths being singletons. The specimen was blood. The receptors come from a man between 25 and 39 years old in good health.

This sequence joins TRBV11-2 and TRBJ1-6, with D maybe TRBD1 (5 bases). Looked up from germline, CDR1 is SGHAT and CDR2 is FQNNGV. Between the trimmed V and J ends, which lost 3 bases and 6 bases, there was a span of 15 bases. This CDR3 has 16 residues. The CDR3, as DNA: TGTGCCAGCAGCTTCCAAGGACAAGGAACTAATTCACCCCTCCACTTT. This translates into CASSFQGQGTNSPLHF.

V is TRBV27 and J is TRBJ2-3, with a weak D call TRBD1 (6 bases). The CDR3 sequence is 15 residues long. Germline V gene lookup returns CDR1 MNHEY and CDR2 SMNVEV (reference sequence). V lost 3 bases to trimming and J lost 4 bases, with 14 bases between them. CDR3 nucleotides: TGTGCCAGCAGTTTTTATTCTCCAGGGGCAGATACGCAGTATTTT. This translates into CASSFYSPGADTQYF.

The rearrangement links TRBV13 to TRBJ1-1; D unclear. CDR1 and CDR2 from the germline V gene are PRHDT and FYEKMQ (reference sequence). The V and J ends lost 0 bases and 4 bases respectively, with 15 bases between them. The CDR3 has 16 amino acids. The CDR3 loop is CASSLGGSSEGTEAFF. In DNA form, the CDR3 reads TGTGCCAGCAGCTTAGGCGGCAGCTCGGAGGGCACTGAAGCTTTCTTT.

The rearrangement links TRBV6-1 to TRBJ2-1; D remains unclear. Germline CDR1 and CDR2: MNHNS and SASEGT. Trimming shortened V by 2 bases and J by 5 bases, and 13 bases separated the two germline ends. The CDR3 loop spans 15 amino acids. DNA of the CDR3: TGTGCCAGCAGTGAAAACTCAATCGCACACAATGAGCAGTTCTTC. This sequence encodes CASSENSIAHNEQFF.

The J gene is TRBJ2-2, the V gene TRBV18; 7 bases are shared with TRBD2. The V segment lost 3 bases and the J segment 1 base; nucleotides outside the gene matches: 5. Germline lookup yields CDR1 KGHSH and CDR2 LQKENI. CDR3 size: 16 residues. In DNA, the CDR3 is TGTGCCAGCTCACCGCGAGCGGGGCTGAACACCGGGGAGCTGTTTTTT. Amino acids: CASSPRAGLNTGELFF.

This chain connects TRBV3-1 (or the pseudogene TRBV3-2) to TRBJ1-2; 10 positions agree with TRBD1. The length of the CDR3 is 16 residues. With 4 bases clipped from V and 8 bases from J, the junction kept 13 bases outside the gene matches. CDR1 is LGHDT and CDR2 is YNNKEL in the germline V gene (reference sequence). Written as DNA, the CDR3 is TGTGCCAGCAGCCGAACGGACAGGGGGGGCTCAGGGGGCTACACCTTC. As protein: CASSRTDRGGSGGYTF.

The V call is TRBV25-1, the J call TRBJ2-1; perhaps TRBD1 as D (6 bases). V was shortened by 4 bases and J by 3 bases, with 16 bases between the two germline ends. The germline CDR1 and CDR2 sequences are MGHDK and SYGVNS. There are 16 residues in the CDR3. This CDR3 reads CASSAPSGHYYNEQFF. DNA of the CDR3: TGTGCCAGCAGTGCTCCCTCGGGACACTACTACAATGAGCAGTTCTTC.

The chain recombines TRBV6-6 with TRBJ1-2, with D possibly matching TRBD1 (5 bases). CDR1 and CDR2 from the germline V gene are MNHNY and SVGAGI (reference sequence). The CDR3 contains 13 residues. Trimming stripped 7 bases from V and 6 bases from J, with 15 bases between. CDR3 nucleotide sequence: TGTGCCAGCACCCAAGGAGGGGCCAATGGCTACACCTTC. Its protein is CASTQGGANGYTF.

The V gene is TRBV20-1, the J gene TRBJ1-1; no definite D call. There are 11 residues in the CDR3. The V end was cut by 6 bases, the J end by 9 bases, with 14 bases between. The germline V gene has CDR1 DFQATT and CDR2 SNEGSKA (reference sequence). This CDR3 reads CSAPISVKAFF. CDR3 DNA sequence: TGCAGTGCACCAATTTCGGTGAAAGCTTTCTTT.

The CDR3 sequence is CASSIDWGYEQYF. CDR3 coding DNA: TGTGCCAGCAGCATCGATTGGGGCTACGAGCAGTACTTC. The chain is built from TRBV5-5 and TRBJ2-7; no definite D call. The length of the CDR3 is 13 residues. The germline gives CDR1 SGHKS, CDR2 YYEKEE (reference sequence). V was shortened by 4 bases and J by 3 bases, with 11 bases between the two germline ends.

V usage is TRBV19 and J usage is TRBJ2-6; D is perhaps TRBD1 (5 bases). The CDR3 has 19 amino acids. V lost 3 bases and J lost 4, with 22 bases in between. Looked up from germline, CDR1 is LNHDA and CDR2 is SQIVND (reference sequence). The CDR3 region is CASSMPGFIPGLGANVLTF. CDR3 DNA: TGTGCCAGTAGTATGCCTGGTTTCATTCCAGGGCTCGGGGCCAACGTCCTGACTTTC.

The chain's CDR3 is CASSLVGNQPQHF. The DNA for the CDR3 is TGTGCCAGCAGCTTAGTTGGGAATCAGCCCCAGCATTTT. This chain uses TRBV7-9 with TRBJ1-5, with D unresolved. Trimming left V 1 base short and J 4 bases short, with 5 bases between. In germline, CDR1 is SEHNR, CDR2 FQNEAQ (reference sequence). The CDR3 covers 13 residues.

This chain uses TRBV5-4 with TRBJ1-2; 10 bases line up with TRBD1. Germline CDR1 reads SGHNT; CDR2 reads YYREEE (reference sequence). The CDR3 sequence is 14 residues long. V shed 4 bases and J 7 bases; nucleotides not matched to a gene: 7. The CDR3 here is CASSLGQGVVGYTF. The CDR3 region has the DNA TGTGCCAGCAGCCTTGGACAGGGGGTGGTTGGCTACACCTTC. The variable domain in full, completed from reference TRBV5-4 and TRBJ1-2, reads ETGVTQSPTHLIKTRGQQVTLRCSSQSGHNTVSWYQQALGQGPQFIFQYYREEENGRGNFPPRFSGLQFPNYSSELNVNALELDDSALYLCASSLGQGVVGYTFGSGTRLTVV.

The CDR3 sequence is CASSSPDRTNTEAFF. CDR3 DNA sequence: TGTGCCAGCAGCTCACCCGACAGGACTAACACTGAAGCTTTCTTT. The chain combines TRBV27 with TRBJ1-1; possibly TRBD1 for D (6 bases). V lost 6 bases, J lost 2 bases, and 16 bases lay in between. The germline V gene has CDR1 MNHEY and CDR2 SMNVEV (reference sequence). The CDR3 has 15 residues.

On this clone itself: Other nucleotide sequences from this sample produce the same CDR3. This rearrangement joins TRBV5-1 to TRBJ2-3, with 8 positions matching TRBD2. V lost 3 bases to trimming and J lost 1 base; unmatched junction nucleotides: 4. Germline V gene data show CDR1 as SGHRS and CDR2 as YFSETQ. The CDR3 is 15 residues long. For the CDR3, the DNA is TGCGCCAGCAGCTCCCGGGGGGGTCGCACAGATACGCAGTATTTT. It codes for CASSSRGGRTDTQYF.

The genes are TRBV3-1 (or the pseudogene TRBV3-2) and TRBJ2-3, with D possibly matching TRBD1 (5 bases). V was trimmed by 3 bases and J by 1 base, leaving 11 bases between them. Germline V gives CDR1 LGHDT, CDR2 YNNKEL (reference sequence). The CDR3 has 15 amino acids. The CDR3: CASSHPQGGTDTQYF. As DNA, the CDR3 is TGTGCCAGCAGCCATCCGCAAGGGGGCACAGATACGCAGTATTTT.

This clone was recorded once. The rearrangement uses TRBV5-1 and TRBJ1-5; no firm D call. Trimming took off 4 bases at V and 3 bases at J, with 20 bases between the two ends. CDR1 SGHRS and CDR2 YFSETQ come from the germline V gene. This CDR3 region has 17 residues. CDR3 in DNA: TGCGCCAGCAGCCCGATGAAAATAGGCAGGAACAATCAGCCCCAGCATTTT. This gives the protein CASSPMKIGRNNQPQHF. Using reference TRBV5-1 and TRBJ1-5 for the parts outside the CDR3, the full variable domain is KAGVTQTPRYLIKTRGQQVTLSCSPISGHRSVSWYQQTPGQGLQFLFEYFSETQRNKGNFPGRFSGRQFSNSRSEMNVSTLELGDSALYLCASSPMKIGRNNQPQHFGDGTRLSIL.

This clone was picked up a small number of times. The chain links TRBV2 to TRBJ1-5; the D is unclear. CDR3 length equals 15 residues. Between the trimmed V and J ends, which lost 6 bases and 0 bases, there was a span of 12 bases. The germline CDR1 and CDR2 sequences are SNHLY and FYNNEI. The CDR3 reads CASSPPEASNQPQHF. CDR3 DNA: TGTGCCAGCAGCCCCCCAGAAGCTAGCAATCAGCCCCAGCATTTT.

This clone has a single count. For the CDR3, the DNA is TGCAGCGTCGGGGATTCGACCTTTACGCAGTATTTT. It yields the protein CSVGDSTFTQYF. The chain carries TRBV29-1 and TRBJ2-3; TRBD2 might be the D (5 bases). Germline CDR1 reads SQVTM; CDR2 reads ANQGSEA. The germline V and J ends were trimmed by 6 bases and 8 bases, with 15 bases remaining between them. The CDR3 covers 12 residues.

This chain links TRBV6-4 with TRBJ1-2, with D tentatively TRBD1 (5 bases). The CDR3 sequence is 14 residues long. In germline, CDR1 is MRHNA, CDR2 SNTAGT. Deletions cut 4 bases from V and 5 bases from J, with 14 bases between. CDR3 bases: TGTGCCAGCAGTGTGACAGCCGAGAGTTATGGCTACACCTTC. It translates to CASSVTAESYGYTF.

This clone came up once. The V and J genes are TRBV7-9 and TRBJ1-3, with 8 bases fitting TRBD1. V lost 2 bases to trimming and J lost 4 bases; unmatched junction nucleotides: 4. This CDR3 has 15 amino acids. Germline CDR1 is SEHNR and CDR2 is FQNEAQ (reference sequence). The CDR3 sequence: CASSLYGTGGNTIYF. The CDR3 DNA reads as TGTGCCAGCAGCTTATACGGGACAGGAGGAAACACCATATATTTT.

The V call is TRBV7-2, the J call TRBJ2-3, with D tentatively TRBD1 (5 bases). Germline CDR1 reads SGHTA; CDR2 reads FQGNSA. The CDR3 extends over 16 amino acids. V was clipped by 1 base and J by 4 bases, with 15 bases between them. The CDR3 loop reads CASSLVGRVGADTQYF. CDR3 sequence (DNA): TGTGCCAGCAGCTTAGTGGGCAGGGTCGGAGCAGATACGCAGTATTTT. The variable domain in full, completed from reference TRBV7-2 and TRBJ2-3, reads GAGVSQSPSNKVTEKGKDVELRCDPISGHTALYWYRQSLGQGLEFLIYFQGNSAPDKSGLPSDRFSAERTGGSVSTLTIQRTQQEDSAVYLCASSLVGRVGADTQYFGPGTRLTVL.

The V call is TRBV2, the J call TRBJ1-4; D is unclear. CDR1 is SNHLY, CDR2 FYNNEI, per germline. The V and J ends lost 6 bases and 0 bases respectively, with 11 bases between them. The CDR3 totals 15 residues. The CDR3 nucleotides read TGTGCCAGCAGCCGACAAGCTGCAACTAATGAAAAACTGTTTTTT. Protein: CASSRQAATNEKLFF.

The chain is built from TRBV9 and TRBJ1-3; 9 bases fit TRBD1. Germline V gene sequence: CDR1 SGDLS, CDR2 YYNGEE. There are 15 residues in the CDR3. Unmatched junction bases numbered 3, after V lost 4 bases and J lost 1 base. The CDR3 loop is CASSLGQGSGNTIYF. The CDR3 coding sequence is TGTGCCAGCAGCCTTGGACAGGGGTCTGGAAACACCATATATTTT.

The chain is built from TRBV21-1 and TRBJ1-5. TRBV21-1 is a documented pseudogene. This CDR3 has 15 amino acids. The CDR3 region is CASSPGPSSNQPQHF. In nucleotides, the CDR3 is TGTGCCAGCAGCCCTGGACCCAGTAGCAATCAGCCCCAGCATTTT.

The chain has TRBV29-1 and TRBJ2-2; TRBD1 agrees at 8 bases. There are 15 residues in the CDR3. V lost 3 bases to trimming and J lost 6 bases; unmatched junction nucleotides: 9. Germline V gives CDR1 SQVTM, CDR2 ANQGSEA. The CDR3 DNA sequence: TGCAGCGTTGAGGGCCGGACAGGGCTTGCCGGGGAGCTGTTTTTT. Translated, it gives CSVEGRTGLAGELFF.

V and J are TRBV18 and TRBJ1-1; a weak D match, TRBD1 (5 bases). The CDR3 has 17 residues. V was cut by 0 bases and J by 6 bases, with 20 bases left in between. Germline V lookup: CDR1 KGHSH, CDR2 LQKENI. In DNA form, the CDR3 reads TGTGCCAGCTCACCACCCAACCTGGGGCGGGGAGGCGCTGAAGCTTTCTTT. Amino acids: CASSPPNLGRGGAEAFF.